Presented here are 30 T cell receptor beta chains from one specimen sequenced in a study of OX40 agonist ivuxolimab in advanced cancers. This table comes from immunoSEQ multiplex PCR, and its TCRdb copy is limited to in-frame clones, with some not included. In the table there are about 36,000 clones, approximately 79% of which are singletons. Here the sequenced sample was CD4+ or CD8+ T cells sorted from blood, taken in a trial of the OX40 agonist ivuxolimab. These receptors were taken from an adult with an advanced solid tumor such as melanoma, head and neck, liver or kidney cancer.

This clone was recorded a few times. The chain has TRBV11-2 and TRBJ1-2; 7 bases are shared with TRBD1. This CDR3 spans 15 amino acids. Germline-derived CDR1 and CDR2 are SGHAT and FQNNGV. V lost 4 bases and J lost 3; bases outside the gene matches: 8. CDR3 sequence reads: CASSYLSGGYYGYTF. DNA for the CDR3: TGTGCCAGCAGCTATCTATCAGGGGGGTACTATGGCTACACCTTC.

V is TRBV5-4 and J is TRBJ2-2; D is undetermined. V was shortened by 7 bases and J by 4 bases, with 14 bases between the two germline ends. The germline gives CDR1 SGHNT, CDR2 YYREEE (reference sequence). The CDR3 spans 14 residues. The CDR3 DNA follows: TGTGCCAGCGGTCTTTCCGGTGGCACCGGGGAGCTGTTTTTT. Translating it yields CASGLSGGTGELFF.

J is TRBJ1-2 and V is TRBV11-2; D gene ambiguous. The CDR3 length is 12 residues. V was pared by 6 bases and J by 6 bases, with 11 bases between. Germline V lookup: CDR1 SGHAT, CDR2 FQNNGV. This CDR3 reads CASRAYPNGYTF. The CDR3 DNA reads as TGTGCCAGCAGAGCTTATCCTAATGGCTACACCTTC. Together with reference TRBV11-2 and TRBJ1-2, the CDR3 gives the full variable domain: EAGVAQSPRYKIIEKRQSVAFWCNPISGHATLYWYQQILGQGPKLLIQFQNNGVVDDSQLPKDRFSAERLKGVDSTLKIQPAKLEDSAVYLCASRAYPNGYTFGSGTRLTVV.

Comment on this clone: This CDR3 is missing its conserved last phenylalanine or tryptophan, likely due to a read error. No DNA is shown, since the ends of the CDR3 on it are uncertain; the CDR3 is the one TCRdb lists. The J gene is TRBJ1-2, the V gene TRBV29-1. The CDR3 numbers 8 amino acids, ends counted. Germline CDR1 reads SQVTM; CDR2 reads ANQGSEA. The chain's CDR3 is CSVEEGRV.

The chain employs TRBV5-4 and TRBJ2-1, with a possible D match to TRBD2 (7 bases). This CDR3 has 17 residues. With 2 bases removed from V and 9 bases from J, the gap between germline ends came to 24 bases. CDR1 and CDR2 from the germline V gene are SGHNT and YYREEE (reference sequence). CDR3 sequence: CASSFKGGGAMRSEQFF. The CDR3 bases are TGTGCCAGCAGCTTCAAGGGGGGGGGCGCGATGAGGAGTGAGCAGTTCTTC.

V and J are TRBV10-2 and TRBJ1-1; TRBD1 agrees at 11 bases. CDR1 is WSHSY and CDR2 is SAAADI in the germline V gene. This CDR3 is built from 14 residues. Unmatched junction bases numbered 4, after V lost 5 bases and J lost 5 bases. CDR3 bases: TGCGCCAGCAGTCTGGACAGGGGGCGGACTGAAGCTTTCTTT. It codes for CASSLDRGRTEAFF.

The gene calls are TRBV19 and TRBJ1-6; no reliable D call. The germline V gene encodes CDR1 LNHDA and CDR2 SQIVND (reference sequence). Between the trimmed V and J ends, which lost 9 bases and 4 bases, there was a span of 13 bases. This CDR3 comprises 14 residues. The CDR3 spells CASHTRDYNSPLHF. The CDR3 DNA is TGTGCCAGCCATACACGGGATTATAATTCACCCCTCCACTTT.

The CDR3 region has the DNA TGTGCCAGCAGTTATGGGGCAGGTGGCTACGAGCAGTACTTC. Its translation: CASSYGAGGYEQYF. The chain recombines TRBV6-5 with TRBJ2-5; a possible D gene is TRBD1 (5 bases). Near its end, the DNA agrees better with TRBJ2-7, so the J call may be wrong. Per germline, CDR1 MNHEY and CDR2 SVGAGI. CDR3 length: 14 residues.

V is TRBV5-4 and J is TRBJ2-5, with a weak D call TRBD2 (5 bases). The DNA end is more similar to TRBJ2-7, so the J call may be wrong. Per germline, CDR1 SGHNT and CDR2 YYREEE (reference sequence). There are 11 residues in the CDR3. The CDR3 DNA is TGTGCCAGCAGCGCGGGCTACGAGCAGTACTTC. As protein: CASSAGYEQYF.

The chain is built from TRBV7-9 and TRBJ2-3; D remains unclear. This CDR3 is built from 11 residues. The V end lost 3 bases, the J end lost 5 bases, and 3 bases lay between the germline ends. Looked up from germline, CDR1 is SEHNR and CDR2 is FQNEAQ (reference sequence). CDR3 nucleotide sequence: TGTGCCAGCAGCTTGAGAGATACGCAGTATTTT. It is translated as CASSLRDTQYF.

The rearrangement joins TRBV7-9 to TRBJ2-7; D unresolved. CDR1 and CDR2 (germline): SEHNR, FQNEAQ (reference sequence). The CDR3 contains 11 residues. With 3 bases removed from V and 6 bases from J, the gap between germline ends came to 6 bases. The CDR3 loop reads CASSLGIEQYF. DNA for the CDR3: TGTGCCAGCAGCTTGGGGATCGAGCAGTACTTC.

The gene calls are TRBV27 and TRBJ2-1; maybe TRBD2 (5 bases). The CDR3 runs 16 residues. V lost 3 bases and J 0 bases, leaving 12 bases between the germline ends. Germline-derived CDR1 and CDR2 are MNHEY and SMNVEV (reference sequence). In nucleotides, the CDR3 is TGTGCCAGCAGTTTCCCGCGGGCCAGCTCCTACAATGAGCAGTTCTTC. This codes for CASSFPRASSYNEQFF.

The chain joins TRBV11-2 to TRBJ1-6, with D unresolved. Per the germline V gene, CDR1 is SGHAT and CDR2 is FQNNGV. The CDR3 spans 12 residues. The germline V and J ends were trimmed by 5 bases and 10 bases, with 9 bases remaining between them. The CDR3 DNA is TGTGCCAGCAGCCTTATAGAATCACCCCTCCACTTT. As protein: CASSLIESPLHF.

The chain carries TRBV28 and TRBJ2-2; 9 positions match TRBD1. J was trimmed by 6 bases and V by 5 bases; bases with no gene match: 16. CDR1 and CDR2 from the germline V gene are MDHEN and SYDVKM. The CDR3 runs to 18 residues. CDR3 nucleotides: TGTGCCAGCAGTCCGGTGACTGGGACAGGGTGGCCTCCCGGGGAGCTGTTTTTT. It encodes CASSPVTGTGWPPGELFF.

The CDR3 loop reads CASSSQRRTFMAGANVLTF. Written as DNA, the CDR3 is TGTGCCAGCAGCAGTCAACGCCGTACCTTCATGGCTGGGGCCAACGTCCTGACTTTC. The chain uses TRBV2 and TRBJ2-6, with D hard to call. The CDR3 is made up of 19 amino acids. The V end was cut by 6 bases, the J end by 2 bases, with 23 bases between. In germline, CDR1 is SNHLY, CDR2 FYNNEI.

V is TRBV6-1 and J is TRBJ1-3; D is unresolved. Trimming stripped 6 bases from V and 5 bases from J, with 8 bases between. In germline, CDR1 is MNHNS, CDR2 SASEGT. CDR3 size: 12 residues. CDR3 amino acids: CASSSNRNTIYF. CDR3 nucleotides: TGTGCCAGCAGCTCCAATAGAAACACCATATATTTT.

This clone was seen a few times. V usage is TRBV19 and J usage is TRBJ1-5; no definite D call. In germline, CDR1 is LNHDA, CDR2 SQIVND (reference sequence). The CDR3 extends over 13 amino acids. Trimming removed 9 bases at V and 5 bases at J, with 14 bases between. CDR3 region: CASQGPADQPQHF. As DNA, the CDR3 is TGTGCCAGCCAAGGCCCTGCTGATCAGCCCCAGCATTTT.

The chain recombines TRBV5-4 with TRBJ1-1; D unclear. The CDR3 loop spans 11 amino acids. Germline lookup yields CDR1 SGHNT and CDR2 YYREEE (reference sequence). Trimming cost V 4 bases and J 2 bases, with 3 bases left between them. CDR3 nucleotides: TGTGCCAGCAGCCTAAACACTGAAGCTTTCTTT. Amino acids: CASSLNTEAFF. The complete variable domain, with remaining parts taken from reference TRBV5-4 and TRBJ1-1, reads ETGVTQSPTHLIKTRGQQVTLRCSSQSGHNTVSWYQQALGQGPQFIFQYYREEENGRGNFPPRFSGLQFPNYSSELNVNALELDDSALYLCASSLNTEAFFGQGTRLTVV.

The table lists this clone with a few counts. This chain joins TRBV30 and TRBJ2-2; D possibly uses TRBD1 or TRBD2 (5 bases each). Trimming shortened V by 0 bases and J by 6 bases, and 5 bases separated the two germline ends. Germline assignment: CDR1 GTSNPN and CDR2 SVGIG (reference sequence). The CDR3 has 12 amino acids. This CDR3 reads CAWSVGAGELFF. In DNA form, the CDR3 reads TGTGCCTGGAGTGTGGGGGCCGGGGAGCTGTTTTTT.

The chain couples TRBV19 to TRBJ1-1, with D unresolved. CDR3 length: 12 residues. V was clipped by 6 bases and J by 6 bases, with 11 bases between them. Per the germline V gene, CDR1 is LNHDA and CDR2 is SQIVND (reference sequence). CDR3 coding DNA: TGTGCCAGTAGGTCGGAGTGGCCTGAAGCTTTCTTT. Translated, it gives CASRSEWPEAFF.

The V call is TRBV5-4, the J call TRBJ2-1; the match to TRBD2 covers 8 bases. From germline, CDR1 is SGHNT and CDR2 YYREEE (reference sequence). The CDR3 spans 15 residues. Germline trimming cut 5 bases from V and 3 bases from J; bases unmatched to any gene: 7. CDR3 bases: TGTGCCAGCAGTCCCGGGGGGGCCATCTACAATGAGCAGTTCTTC. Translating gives CASSPGGAIYNEQFF.

CDR3 loop: CASSYDRANSPLHF. CDR3 bases: TGTGCCAGCAGTTACGACAGGGCTAATTCACCCCTCCACTTT. This rearrangement joins TRBV6-5 to TRBJ1-6; 7 bases map to TRBD1. The CDR3 has 14 residues. The J segment lost 6 bases and the V segment lost 2 bases, leaving 1 base of the junction unmatched. Germline CDR1 and CDR2: MNHEY and SVGAGI.

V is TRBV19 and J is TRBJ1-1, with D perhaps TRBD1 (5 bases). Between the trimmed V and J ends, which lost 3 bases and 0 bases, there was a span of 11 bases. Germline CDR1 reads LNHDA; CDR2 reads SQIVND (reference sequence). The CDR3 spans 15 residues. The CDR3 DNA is TGTGCCAGTAGTATGGCCGGACAATTGAACACTGAAGCTTTCTTT. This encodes CASSMAGQLNTEAFF.

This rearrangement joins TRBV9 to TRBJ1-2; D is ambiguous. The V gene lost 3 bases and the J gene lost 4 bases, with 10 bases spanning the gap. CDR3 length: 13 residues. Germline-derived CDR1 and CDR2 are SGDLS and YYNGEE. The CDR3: CASSGYSLYGYTF. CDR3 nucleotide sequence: TGTGCCAGCAGCGGATACAGCCTCTATGGCTACACCTTC.

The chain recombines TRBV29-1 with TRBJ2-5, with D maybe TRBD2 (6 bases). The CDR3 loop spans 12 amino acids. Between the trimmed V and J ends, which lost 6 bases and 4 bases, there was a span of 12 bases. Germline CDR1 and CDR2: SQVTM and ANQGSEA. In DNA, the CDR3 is TGCAGCGTGACCGGCGGGGTAGAGACCCAGTACTTC. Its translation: CSVTGGVETQYF.

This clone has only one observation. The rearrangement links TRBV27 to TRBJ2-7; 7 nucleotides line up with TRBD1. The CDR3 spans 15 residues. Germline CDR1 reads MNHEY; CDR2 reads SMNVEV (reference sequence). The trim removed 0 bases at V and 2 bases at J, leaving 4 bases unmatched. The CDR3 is CASSLSFRGTYEQYF. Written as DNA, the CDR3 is TGTGCCAGCAGTTTATCGTTCAGGGGGACCTACGAGCAGTACTTC.

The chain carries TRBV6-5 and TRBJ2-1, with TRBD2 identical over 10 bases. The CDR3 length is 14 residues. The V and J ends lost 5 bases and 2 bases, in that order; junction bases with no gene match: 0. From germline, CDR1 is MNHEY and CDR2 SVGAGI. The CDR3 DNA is TGTGCCAGCAGTAGCGGGGGGGCCTACAATGAGCAGTTCTTC. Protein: CASSSGGAYNEQFF.

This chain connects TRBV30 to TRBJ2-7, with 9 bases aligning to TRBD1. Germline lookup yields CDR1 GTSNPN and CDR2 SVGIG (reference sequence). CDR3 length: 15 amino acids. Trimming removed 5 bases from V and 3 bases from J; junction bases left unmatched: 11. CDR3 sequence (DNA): TGTGCCTGGGAACCGGGACAGGGTTCGAACTACGAGCAGTACTTC. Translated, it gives CAWEPGQGSNYEQYF.

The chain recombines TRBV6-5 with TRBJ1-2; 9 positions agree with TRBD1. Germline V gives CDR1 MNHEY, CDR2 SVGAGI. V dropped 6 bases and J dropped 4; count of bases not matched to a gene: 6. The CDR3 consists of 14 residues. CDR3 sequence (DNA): TGTGCCAGCAGCAACACGGGACAGGGCTATGGCTACACCTTC. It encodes CASSNTGQGYGYTF.

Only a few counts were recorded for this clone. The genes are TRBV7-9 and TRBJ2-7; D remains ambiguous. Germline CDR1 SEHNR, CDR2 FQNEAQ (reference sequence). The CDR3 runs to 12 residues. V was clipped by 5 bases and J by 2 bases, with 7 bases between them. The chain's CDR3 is CASSPLPYEQYF. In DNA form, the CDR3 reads TGTGCCAGCAGCCCCCTCCCCTACGAGCAGTACTTC.